Listed here are 27 T cell receptor beta chains from one sample, sequenced in a study of cytomegalovirus exposure and HLA in healthy donors. 60 Vbeta and 13 Jbeta primers were used in PCR. Here immunoSEQ multiplex PCR was the method, and the copy in TCRdb shows in-frame clones only, minus some. The sample consists of fewer than 150,000 clones, around 80% of them appearing once. The specimen sequenced was PBMCs. The receptors originated from a man aged 35 to 55 in good health and CMV-seropositive.

V and J are TRBV5-1 and TRBJ2-5; 14 bases match TRBD2. V was pared by 3 bases and J by 4 bases, with 5 bases of the junction left unmatched. This CDR3 contains 16 residues. The germline V gene encodes CDR1 SGHRS and CDR2 YFSETQ. The CDR3 sequence is CASSYLGLAGGETQYF. CDR3 in DNA: TGCGCCAGCAGCTACCTTGGACTAGCGGGAGGAGAGACCCAGTACTTC.

The chain links TRBV28 to TRBJ2-5; the match to TRBD2 covers 7 bases. CDR1 and CDR2 (germline): MDHEN, SYDVKM. Germline trimming cut 4 bases from V and 4 bases from J; bases unmatched to any gene: 3. The CDR3 length is 13 residues. The CDR3 loop is CASSWGGSETQYF. As DNA, the CDR3 is TGTGCCAGCAGTTGGGGGGGTTCAGAGACCCAGTACTTC.

The table lists this clone with a count of one. The chain carries TRBV18 and TRBJ2-5, with 10 bases aligning to TRBD1. After removal of 5 bases from V and 4 bases from J, the junction contained 4 bases not matched to a gene. The germline V gene has CDR1 KGHSH and CDR2 LQKENI. The CDR3 length is 14 residues. The CDR3 here is CASSATGGRETQYF. CDR3 DNA: TGTGCCAGCTCAGCGACAGGGGGCAGAGAGACCCAGTACTTC.

The chain carries TRBV5-4 and TRBJ2-7, with 13 positions matching TRBD2. CDR1 is SGHNT and CDR2 is YYREEE in the germline V gene (reference sequence). This CDR3 comprises 14 residues. The ends lost 6 bases at V and 5 bases at J; junction bases unmatched: 5. This CDR3 is CASTWTSGSHEQYF. The CDR3 coding sequence is TGTGCCAGCACCTGGACTAGCGGGAGCCACGAGCAGTACTTC. Full variable domain (remainder filled in from reference TRBV5-4 and TRBJ2-7): ETGVTQSPTHLIKTRGQQVTLRCSSQSGHNTVSWYQQALGQGPQFIFQYYREEENGRGNFPPRFSGLQFPNYSSELNVNALELDDSALYLCASTWTSGSHEQYFGPGTRLTVT.

Concerning this clone: Mismatch with germline at one junction end may stem from a read error. The same CDR3 can be traced to other DNA sequences in this sample. This chain uses TRBV5-4 with TRBJ2-7, with 12 bases that match TRBD1. The CDR3 totals 14 residues. Germline V CDR1 and CDR2: SGHNT, YYREEE (reference sequence). CDR3 protein: CASSLPGQGAVRYF. CDR3 nucleotides: TGCGCCAGCAGCTTGCCGGGACAGGGGGCTGTACGGTACTTC.

The chain carries TRBV29-1 and TRBJ1-2, with D possibly matching TRBD1 (5 bases). The CDR3 runs to 11 residues. V was pared by 8 bases and J by 8 bases, with 15 bases between. Germline CDR1 and CDR2: SQVTM and ANQGSEA. CDR3 DNA sequence: TGCAGCTGCTCCCAGGGTGGGGGCTACACCTTC. Protein: CSCSQGGGYTF.

This chain joins TRBV4-1 and TRBJ1-4; possible D gene TRBD1, 6 bases. The germline gives CDR1 MGHRA, CDR2 YSYEKL. The CDR3 loop spans 15 amino acids. V gave up 4 bases and J gave up 2 bases, with 11 bases separating them. In nucleotides, the CDR3 is TGCGCCAGCAGCCGAGGGGGGGTGACTAATGAAAAACTGTTTTTT. Translation gives CASSRGGVTNEKLFF.

The V gene is TRBV19, the J gene TRBJ1-1, with a weak D call TRBD1 (5 bases). Germline lookup yields CDR1 LNHDA and CDR2 SQIVND (reference sequence). This CDR3 has 14 amino acids. The V gene lost 8 bases and the J gene lost 2 bases, with 15 bases spanning the gap. The CDR3 here is CASGPGGSNTEAFF. Here the CDR3 DNA reads TGTGCCAGTGGCCCGGGGGGGTCCAACACTGAAGCTTTCTTT.

V gene TRBV5-4 combines with J gene TRBJ2-7; 11 positions match TRBD2. The CDR3 covers 13 residues. The junction had 4 bases not matched to a gene; V was cut back by 0 bases and J by 11 bases. CDR1 and CDR2 (germline): SGHNT, YYREEE (reference sequence). This CDR3 is CASSLEVAGGKYF. In DNA, the CDR3 is TGTGCCAGCAGCTTGGAGGTAGCGGGAGGGAAGTACTTC.

The chain combines TRBV30 with TRBJ1-4; the match to TRBD1 covers 7 bases. J lost 10 bases, V lost 0 bases, and 8 bases had no gene match. This CDR3 is built from 14 residues. CDR1 is GTSNPN and CDR2 is SVGIG in the germline V gene (reference sequence). In DNA form, the CDR3 reads TGTGCCTGGAGTGTAGGGGCAGGGGGAGGAAAACTGTTTTTT. This codes for CAWSVGAGGGKLFF.

Worth noting for this clone: The sample has other DNA sequences that encode this CDR3 too. J is TRBJ2-5 and V is TRBV11-2, with D possibly matching TRBD1 (5 bases). CDR3 length: 18 residues. V was shortened by 5 bases and J by 7 bases, with 29 bases between the two germline ends. Looked up from germline, CDR1 is SGHAT and CDR2 is FQNNGV. CDR3 in amino acids: CASSPSRALLESSLTQYF. The CDR3 DNA follows: TGTGCCAGCAGCCCGTCCAGGGCGCTTTTGGAGTCTTCTCTGACCCAGTACTTC.

This clone was observed a few times. CDR3 DNA: TGTGCCAGCAGTTCGCTTGGGGGGTGGGGAATCGAGCAGTACTTC. It yields the protein CASSSLGGWGIEQYF. The chain employs TRBV28 and TRBJ2-5; D possibly corresponds to TRBD2 (6 bases). The J call may not be correct, given that the DNA end is closer to TRBJ2-7. Germline V lookup: CDR1 MDHEN, CDR2 SYDVKM. CDR3 length equals 15 residues.

V usage is TRBV6-5 and J usage is TRBJ2-3, with 7 bases matching TRBD1. The CDR3 consists of 16 residues. In germline, CDR1 is MNHEY, CDR2 SVGAGI. With V trimmed by 0 bases and J by 2 bases, 5 bases remained unmatched. The CDR3 DNA sequence: TGTGCCAGCAGTTACTCCCAGGGACAGAACACAGATACGCAGTATTTT. Protein sequence: CASSYSQGQNTDTQYF.

This clone has only one observation. The V and J genes are TRBV5-1 and TRBJ2-1, with 11 bases fitting TRBD2. CDR3 length equals 14 residues. The V and J ends lost 0 bases and 13 bases, in that order; junction bases with no gene match: 6. Germline CDR1 reads SGHRS; CDR2 reads YFSETQ. CDR3 bases: TGCGCCAGCAGCTTGGCGGCTAGCGGGGGGCGTCAGTTCTTC. Protein: CASSLAASGGRQFF.

The V and J genes are TRBV4-1 and TRBJ2-3; D uncertain. Trimming removed 4 bases at V and 3 bases at J, with 14 bases between. The germline V gene encodes CDR1 MGHRA and CDR2 YSYEKL. CDR3 length: 15 amino acids. The CDR3 reads CASSPHPEQTDTQYF. The CDR3 DNA reads as TGCGCCAGCAGCCCCCATCCGGAGCAGACAGATACGCAGTATTTT.

The V call is TRBV5-1, the J call TRBJ1-2, with 10 bases that match TRBD1. There are 14 residues in the CDR3. Germline V gives CDR1 SGHRS, CDR2 YFSETQ. With V trimmed by 2 bases and J by 5 bases, 3 bases remained unmatched. The CDR3 DNA reads as TGCGCCAGCAGCTTTGACAGGGGGCCGTATGGCTACACCTTC. Its protein is CASSFDRGPYGYTF.

The chain has TRBV30 and TRBJ2-7; the match to TRBD2 covers 8 bases. Germline assignment: CDR1 GTSNPN and CDR2 SVGIG (reference sequence). This CDR3 has 14 amino acids. Losses at the gene ends were 3 bases for V and 4 bases for J; bases not matched to a gene: 8. This chain's CDR3 is CAWSPREGIYEQYF. The CDR3, as DNA: TGTGCCTGGAGCCCCCGGGAGGGGATTTACGAGCAGTACTTC.

The CDR3 protein is CASTEPAGELFF. The CDR3 region has the DNA TGTGCCAGCACCGAGCCCGCCGGGGAGCTGTTTTTT. The chain employs TRBV5-5 and TRBJ2-2; D is unclear. The CDR3 sequence is 12 residues long. Germline V gene lookup returns CDR1 SGHKS and CDR2 YYEKEE (reference sequence). V was clipped by 6 bases and J by 6 bases, with 9 bases between them.

The chain couples TRBV14 to TRBJ1-2; D possibly corresponds to TRBD1 (6 bases). Trimming pared 6 bases from V and 6 bases from J, leaving 14 bases between. The germline V gene has CDR1 SGHDN and CDR2 FVKESK. This CDR3 comprises 13 residues. The CDR3 DNA follows: TGTGCCAGCAGTCAACAGGGCCGGGATGGCTACACCTTC. The encoded protein is CASSQQGRDGYTF.

Details on this clone: In the same sample, other DNA sequences code for this CDR3. The rearrangement uses TRBV5-1 and TRBJ1-5; no reliable D call. Per the germline V gene, CDR1 is SGHRS and CDR2 is YFSETQ. Trimming removed 0 bases from V and 5 bases from J, with 6 bases in between. The CDR3 loop spans 13 amino acids. CDR3 coding DNA: TGCGCCAGCAGCTTGGCCGGGGATCAGCCCCAGCATTTT. Translating gives CASSLAGDQPQHF.

CDR3 DNA: TGCGCCAGCAGCTTCAATCCAGGCTCCTACGAGCAGTACTTC. Translating it yields CASSFNPGSYEQYF. This chain uses TRBV5-1 with TRBJ2-7; D is unresolved. This CDR3 has 14 amino acids. Per germline, CDR1 SGHRS and CDR2 YFSETQ. The germline V and J ends were trimmed by 2 bases and 0 bases, with 9 bases remaining between them.

The chain has TRBV18 and TRBJ2-5; 8 bases map to TRBD2. Germline V lookup: CDR1 KGHSH, CDR2 LQKENI. Losses at the gene ends were 2 bases for V and 5 bases for J; bases not matched to a gene: 7. The CDR3 consists of 15 residues. This CDR3 is CASSPSAGVDETQYF. The CDR3, as DNA: TGTGCCAGCTCACCATCAGCGGGAGTGGATGAGACCCAGTACTTC.

The chain recombines TRBV7-6 with TRBJ1-3, with D possibly being TRBD1 (5 bases). Trimming took 2 bases from V and 1 from J, leaving 15 bases between them. This CDR3 has 17 amino acids. Germline assignment: CDR1 SGHVS and CDR2 FNYEAQ. For the CDR3, the DNA is TGTGCCAGCAGCTTAATTTCAGGGACTGGATCTGGAAACACCATATATTTT. Its protein product is CASSLISGTGSGNTIYF.

The CDR3 is CASSGGQGGNQPQHF. CDR3 bases: TGTGCCAGCAGTGGCGGACAGGGGGGAAATCAGCCCCAGCATTTT. J is TRBJ1-5 and V is TRBV6-1; TRBD1 matches at 10 bases. Per germline, CDR1 MNHNS and CDR2 SASEGT. The CDR3 length is 15 residues. V was clipped by 4 bases and J by 4 bases; unmatched bases: 4.

A few counts support this clone. The chain joins TRBV15 to TRBJ1-4; D gene ambiguous. The CDR3 is 17 residues long. CDR1 is LNHNV and CDR2 is YYDKDF in the germline V gene (reference sequence). Trimming pared 0 bases from V and 0 bases from J, leaving 11 bases between. This CDR3 reads CATSREAFRATNEKLFF. The CDR3 coding sequence is TGTGCCACCAGCAGAGAAGCATTCCGGGCAACTAATGAAAAACTGTTTTTT.

The V and J genes are TRBV7-3 and TRBJ2-3; possible D gene TRBD1, 5 bases. The CDR3 runs 14 residues. V was clipped by 2 bases and J by 5 bases, with 11 bases between them. Germline V lookup: CDR1 SGHTA, CDR2 FQGTGA. The chain's CDR3 is CASSLFQGIDTQYF. DNA for the CDR3: TGTGCCAGCAGCTTATTCCAGGGTATAGATACGCAGTATTTT.

In its sample, this clone was seen a few times. This chain connects TRBV27 to TRBJ1-1, with TRBD1 identical over 8 bases. CDR1 and CDR2 from the germline V gene are MNHEY and SMNVEV (reference sequence). There are 16 residues in the CDR3. Losses at the gene ends were 0 bases for V and 7 bases for J; bases not matched to a gene: 10. DNA of the CDR3: TGTGCCAGCAGTTTATCCGGGAGACAGGGGAAGTTTGAAGCTTTCTTT. Translating gives CASSLSGRQGKFEAFF.